A selection of T cell receptor beta chains follows, all from one sample in a study of T-cell memory formation after mild COVID-19. TCRdb reprocessed the 5' RACE reads via MiXCR and lists one record per CDR3 protein. The sample lists tens of thousands of distinct CDR3 sequences, more than 10% seen once, with around 27% in the top ten. Input material: PBMCs or a T cell subset sorted from them (not recorded which). These receptors came from an adult woman who had mild COVID-19 (a few samples of this study predate the infection). Cell type and time point are not known. Each CDR3 is given with its conserved first and last residue. The D gene is left open where the match is weak. Rows may omit the clone size; those that give it use once, few, many or a size class.

TRBV20-1	TRBJ2-7	-	TRBD1	CSARVQGALSYEQYF	TGCAGTGCTAGAGTCCAGGGGGCTTTGTCCTACGAGCAGTACTTC
TRBV25-1	TRBJ2-3	few	-	CASSEGSDTQYF	TGTGCCAGCAGTGAAGGGTCAGATACGCAGTATTTT
TRBV28	TRBJ2-7	few	-	CASKTALSYEQYF	TGTGCCAGCAAGACGGCACTCTCCTACGAGCAGTACTTC
TRBV20-1	TRBJ2-4	few	-	CSAPEGPLLAKNIQYF	TGCAGTGCCCCGGAGGGACCCTTACTAGCCAAAAACATTCAGTACTTC
TRBV19	TRBJ2-3	few	-	CASSSDISTDTQYF	TGTGCCAGTAGCTCGGACATCAGCACAGATACGCAGTATTTT
TRBV7-9	TRBJ2-3	many	-	CASSSGRGFGDTQYF	TGTGCCAGCAGCTCCGGCCGGGGGTTTGGGGATACGCAGTATTTT
TRBV20-1	TRBJ2-1	-	-	CSARDPGGDSYNEQFF	TGCAGTGCTAGAGATCCAGGGGGGGACTCCTACAATGAGCAGTTCTTC
TRBV29-1	TRBJ2-1	many	-	CSGGEQFF	TGCAGCGGCGGTGAGCAGTTCTTC
TRBV4-1	TRBJ1-1	few	TRBD1	CASSPRPGTGVVEATEAFF	TGCGCCAGCAGCCCCCGACCCGGGACAGGGGTGGTGGAAGCTACTGAAGCTTTCTTT
TRBV12-3/TRBV12-4	TRBJ1-1	-	-	CASRTGGHTEAFF	TGTGCCAGCAGAACCGGGGGGCACACTGAAGCTTTCTTT
TRBV19	TRBJ1-1	-	-	CASSNPGAEAFF	TGTGCCAGTAGTAACCCGGGGGCTGAAGCTTTCTTT
TRBV7-9	TRBJ2-5	many	-	CASSLLGTSQETQYF	TGTGCCAGCAGCTTATTAGGTACAAGCCAAGAGACCCAGTACTTC
TRBV4-1	TRBJ2-3	-	TRBD2	CASSQEAWASGGRTDTQYF	TGCGCCAGCAGCCAAGAAGCGTGGGCTAGCGGGGGTCGCACAGATACGCAGTATTTT
TRBV5-1	TRBJ2-3	many	-	CASSADSSDTQYF	TGCGCCAGCAGCGCGGACAGTTCAGATACGCAGTATTTT
TRBV5-6	TRBJ2-1	-	-	CASSSPQKGSNEQFF	TGTGCCAGCAGCTCCCCCCAGAAGGGGTCCAATGAGCAGTTCTTC
TRBV12-3/TRBV12-4	TRBJ1-5	-	-	CASSEVRGGNQPQHF	TGTGCCAGCAGTGAGGTCCGGGGGGGCAATCAGCCCCAGCATTTT
TRBV11-2	TRBJ2-1	-	-	CASSLEWGSYNEQFF	TGTGCCAGCAGCTTAGAATGGGGCTCCTACAATGAGCAGTTCTTC
TRBV5-4	TRBJ2-1	-	TRBD2	CASSLYTTGGEQFF	TGTGCCAGCAGCTTGTATACGACGGGAGGTGAGCAGTTCTTC
TRBV6-6	TRBJ2-7	-	TRBD2	CASSPTSDHTYEQYF	TGTGCCAGCAGTCCGACTAGCGACCACACCTACGAGCAGTACTTC
TRBV4-2	TRBJ2-6	-	-	CASSQTGNSGANVLTF	TGTGCCAGCAGCCAAACCGGTAACTCTGGGGCCAACGTCCTGACTTTC
TRBV12-3/TRBV12-4	TRBJ2-3	few	TRBD2	CASSSQEREAGDTQYF	TGTGCCAGCAGTTCCCAGGAGCGGGAGGCCGGTGATACGCAGTATTTT
TRBV20-1	TRBJ1-2	few	-	CSARDQAVSGYGYTF	TGCAGTGCTAGAGATCAAGCCGTCTCTGGCTATGGCTACACCTTC
TRBV4-1	TRBJ2-7	few	TRBD2	CASSQEHRTSGYEQYF	TGCGCCAGCAGCCAAGAGCATCGGACTAGCGGGTACGAGCAGTACTTC
TRBV29-1	TRBJ2-1	few	TRBD2	CSGCTLTSGQTYNEQFF	TGCAGCGGGTGTACTCTGACTAGCGGACAGACCTACAATGAGCAGTTCTTC
TRBV15	TRBJ2-3	many	TRBD1	CATSSRTGGAYTQYF	TGTGCCACCAGCAGTCGGACAGGGGGCGCGTATACGCAGTATTTT
TRBV6-5	TRBJ2-7	-	TRBD2	CASSSWGGSSYEQYF	TGTGCCAGCAGTTCGTGGGGAGGGAGCTCCTACGAGCAGTACTTC
TRBV29-1	TRBJ2-7	many	-	CSVVAPSSYEQYF	TGCAGCGTTGTAGCACCCAGCTCCTACGAGCAGTACTTC
TRBV7-2	TRBJ2-2	-	-	CASSLSLAHINTGELFF	TGTGCCAGCAGCTTAAGTCTAGCCCATATTAACACCGGGGAGCTGTTTTTT
TRBV7-9	TRBJ1-2	-	-	CASSPPGYTYGYTF	TGTGCCAGCAGCCCACCAGGGTATACCTATGGCTACACCTTC
TRBV7-2	TRBJ1-2	few	-	CASSFPGGGALGYGYTF	TGTGCCAGCAGCTTTCCCGGTGGGGGGGCTTTAGGGTATGGCTACACCTTC
TRBV24-1	TRBJ2-3	-	TRBD2	CATSDRGLGDTQYF	TGTGCCACCAGTGACAGAGGACTAGGTGATACGCAGTATTTT
TRBV7-3	TRBJ2-1	-	-	CASTLGGQNEQFF	TGTGCCAGCACCCTGGGGGGCCAGAATGAGCAGTTCTTC
TRBV9	TRBJ2-5	few	-	CASSASGVANWETQYF	TGTGCCAGCAGCGCCTCCGGGGTTGCGAATTGGGAGACCCAGTACTTC
TRBV29-1	TRBJ2-5	-	-	CSVEGYLDTQETQYF	TGCAGCGTTGAAGGTTATCTAGATACCCAAGAGACCCAGTACTTC
TRBV29-1	TRBJ2-5	-	-	CSVDAYGEETQYF	TGCAGCGTTGATGCTTATGGGGAAGAGACCCAGTACTTC
TRBV19	TRBJ2-7	few	-	CASSLQGVPYEQYF	TGTGCCAGTAGTCTCCAGGGTGTACCCTACGAGCAGTACTTC
TRBV7-9	TRBJ2-7	-	TRBD2	CASSRTSSEQYF	TGTGCCAGCAGCCGGACTAGCTCCGAGCAGTACTTC
TRBV5-1	TRBJ2-7	few	-	CASSLVGGGVYEQYF	TGCGCCAGCAGCTTGGTGGGCGGAGGGGTTTACGAGCAGTACTTC
TRBV20-1	TRBJ2-5	few	TRBD2	CSARALGTSWETQYF	TGCAGTGCTAGAGCGCTCGGGACTAGCTGGGAGACCCAGTACTTC
TRBV19	TRBJ1-5	few	-	CASMFRDYSNQPQHF	TGTGCCAGTATGTTCAGGGACTATAGCAATCAGCCCCAGCATTTT
TRBV7-6	TRBJ2-5	-	TRBD1	CARSLGGGQETQYF	TGTGCCAGAAGCTTAGGGGGCGGACAAGAGACCCAGTACTTC
TRBV5-1	TRBJ2-3	-	TRBD1	CASSFPRDRETDTQYF	TGCGCCAGCTCGTTCCCCCGGGACAGGGAAACAGATACGCAGTATTTT
TRBV5-6	TRBJ2-7	many	-	CASSLGREQYF	TGTGCCAGCAGCTTGGGACGCGAGCAGTACTTC
TRBV5-1	TRBJ2-7	few	-	CASSLLYSQSSYEQYF	TGCGCCAGCAGCTTGTTGTACTCCCAAAGCTCCTACGAGCAGTACTTC
TRBV7-9	TRBJ2-1	few	TRBD2	CASSAWTSGGDEQFF	TGTGCCAGCAGCGCGTGGACTAGCGGGGGGGATGAGCAGTTCTTC
TRBV29-1	TRBJ2-7	few	TRBD1	CSVEGAGTGGYEQYF	TGCAGCGTAGAGGGGGCCGGGACAGGGGGCTACGAGCAGTACTTC
TRBV27	TRBJ2-7	many	TRBD1	CASSGQASSYEQYF	TGTGCCAGCAGTGGACAGGCGAGCTCCTACGAGCAGTACTTC
TRBV6-5	TRBJ1-1	-	-	CASSYDGFGTEAFF	TGTGCCAGCAGTTACGACGGGTTCGGCACTGAAGCTTTCTTT
TRBV6-2/TRBV6-3	TRBJ2-5	few	TRBD1	CASSPRDRGLETQYF	TGTGCCAGCAGCCCTCGGGACAGGGGGCTCGAGACCCAGTACTTC